These 6 T cell receptor beta chains were sequenced from one sample in a study of CD8+ T cells in alopecia areata (dated by TCRdb to the late 2010s). The time point label for this specimen denotes: 4 weeks on oral tofacitinib. The sample's treatment or condition, from its label and the paper: oral pan-JAK inhibitor, 5-10 mg twice daily. The library was prepared using the immunoSEQ multiplex PCR assay. To provide template for TCR sequencing, every sample had RNA extracted and reverse transcribed into cDNA. The table comes from immuneACCESS by way of TCRdb, which keeps in-frame sequences with V and J called. Part of the clones is missing from these tables; in studies checked, under half for an unresolved V gene and the rest for unknown reasons. This sample is represented by 95,000 to 150,000 clones; approximately 60% of them were singletons. Of the sample, around 5.4% falls within the top ten clones.

The sequencing used CD4+ T cells sorted from blood, collected at week 4, from a patient treated with tofacitinib. The receptor set was obtained from a human donor with alopecia areata.

In DNA, the CDR3 is TGTGCCAGCAGCTTTACTAGCGGGGAGTATGGCGAGCAGTACTTC. Its protein product is CASSFTSGEYGEQYF. The chain is built from TRBV7-2 and TRBJ2-7; 10 bases match TRBD2. Germline lookup yields CDR1 SGHTA and CDR2 FQGNSA. There are 15 residues in the CDR3. Trimming cost V 3 bases and J 6 bases; bases outside gene matches: 8.

The rearrangement uses TRBV9 and TRBJ2-3, with D unclear. The CDR3 is 14 residues long. Germline-derived CDR1 and CDR2 are SGDLS and YYNGEE. V lost 0 bases and J lost 2, with 7 bases in between. The CDR3 reads CASSVVSTTDTQYF. DNA for the CDR3: TGTGCCAGCAGCGTAGTTTCCACCACAGATACGCAGTATTTT. Full variable domain (rest looked up from reference TRBV9 and TRBJ2-3): DSGVTQTPKHLITATGQRVTLRCSPRSGDLSVYWYQQSLDQGLQFLIQYYNGEERAKGNILERFSAQQFPDLHSELNLSSLELGDSALYFCASSVVSTTDTQYFGPGTRLTVL.

DNA of the CDR3: TGCAGCGTACTCAGAGGTCCCGCAGATACGCAGTATTTT. Protein: CSVLRGPADTQYF. This sequence joins TRBV29-1 and TRBJ2-3; no firm D call. Germline V gene data show CDR1 as SQVTM and CDR2 as ANQGSEA. Trimming took off 6 bases at V and 4 bases at J, with 14 bases between the two ends. The CDR3 runs 13 residues.

The V call is TRBV5-1, the J call TRBJ1-1; 8 bases line up with TRBD1. V was pared by 2 bases and J by 2 bases, with 8 bases of the junction left unmatched. The germline gives CDR1 SGHRS, CDR2 YFSETQ. This CDR3 is built from 16 residues. The CDR3 DNA reads as TGCGCCAGCAGCTTAACGACAGGGGATCATAACACTGAAGCTTTCTTT. This encodes CASSLTTGDHNTEAFF.

Only a few counts were recorded for this clone. The rearrangement joins TRBV27 to TRBJ1-2; possibly TRBD1 for D (6 bases). Germline-derived CDR1 and CDR2 are MNHEY and SMNVEV (reference sequence). Trimming left V 6 bases short and J 4 bases short, with 15 bases between. This CDR3 region has 14 residues. CDR3 region: CASSGTGTSYGYTF. The CDR3 nucleotides are TGTGCCAGCAGCGGGACCGGGACATCCTATGGCTACACCTTC.

The rearrangement links TRBV2 to TRBJ1-2; a possible D gene is TRBD1 (5 bases). Germline CDR1 SNHLY, CDR2 FYNNEI. V lost 4 bases and J lost 3, with 9 bases in between. This CDR3 spans 13 amino acids. CDR3 DNA sequence: TGTGCCAGCAGTGGCGACAGTTACTATGGCTACACCTTC. Translated: CASSGDSYYGYTF.